This T cell receptor (beta chain) was retrieved from a study of OX40 agonist ivuxolimab in advanced cancers. V lost 2 bases, J lost 5 bases, and 15 bases lay in between. The CDR3 is 16 residues long. CDR1 and CDR2 (germline): SGHAT, FQNNGV. The table came from immunoSEQ multiplex PCR; TCRdb's copy has only in-frame clones and leaves some out. This table holds roughly 30,000 clones, over 75% found once. The origin of this receptor is an adult with an advanced solid tumor such as melanoma, head and neck, liver or kidney cancer. This rearrangement joins TRBV11-2 to TRBJ2-2; no clear D gene. The material was CD4+ or CD8+ T cells sorted from blood, obtained in a trial of the OX40 agonist ivuxolimab. The chain's CDR3 is CASSLRDGSWTGELFF. As DNA, the CDR3 is TGTGCCAGCAGCTTAAGGGATGGGTCTTGGACCGGGGAGCTGTTTTTT.